Listed here are 5 T cell receptor beta chains from one sample, sequenced in a study of blood T cell repertoires in COVID-19. TCRdb keeps only in-frame clones here, not all; method: immunoSEQ multiplex PCR. The profile shows about 180,000 clones, about 91% of them singletons. Source material: peripheral blood. These receptor sequences come from a woman in her twenties or thirties with acute or convalescent COVID-19.

The rearrangement uses TRBV28 and TRBJ2-2; 8 nucleotides agree with TRBD2. The germline CDR1 and CDR2 sequences are MDHEN and SYDVKM. J gave up 7 bases and V 7 bases, and 11 bases lay outside the gene matches. The CDR3 runs to 15 residues. Here the CDR3 DNA reads TGTGCCAGCAAACCAGCTGCGGGGGGCATCGGGGAGCTGTTTTTT. Its protein product is CASKPAAGGIGELFF.

The chain has TRBV6-5 and TRBJ1-5, with D unclear. Looked up from germline, CDR1 is MNHEY and CDR2 is SVGAGI. The CDR3 has 14 amino acids. The V and J ends lost 5 bases and 2 bases respectively, with 10 bases between them. The CDR3, as DNA: TGTGCCAGCAGTCCTCGAGGGCGCAATCAGCCCCAGCATTTT. Amino acids: CASSPRGRNQPQHF.

This clone was seen repeatedly, ten times or more. The chain carries TRBV5-1 and TRBJ2-3, with 7 bases identical to TRBD1. Germline CDR1 is SGHRS and CDR2 is YFSETQ. This CDR3 spans 14 amino acids. Unmatched junction bases numbered 5, after V lost 6 bases and J lost 1 base. The chain's CDR3 is CASTTGQGTDTQYF. CDR3 nucleotides: TGCGCCAGCACGACAGGGCAGGGCACAGATACGCAGTATTTT.

The chain combines TRBV2 with TRBJ1-4; the D is unclear. Germline V CDR1 and CDR2: SNHLY, FYNNEI. The CDR3 length is 12 residues. Deletions cut 5 bases from V and 8 bases from J, with 9 bases between. CDR3 sequence: CASSRFGEKLFF. The CDR3 DNA is TGTGCCAGCAGTAGATTCGGGGAAAAACTGTTTTTT.

This chain links TRBV6-5 with TRBJ1-2, with 7 positions matching TRBD1. The CDR3 is 14 amino acids. Germline assignment: CDR1 MNHEY and CDR2 SVGAGI. J gave up 4 bases and V 8 bases, and 10 bases lay outside the gene matches. The CDR3 loop is CASGRTGMGYGYTF. CDR3 in DNA: TGTGCCAGCGGAAGGACAGGAATGGGCTATGGCTACACCTTC.